These 20 T cell receptor beta chains were sequenced from one sample in a study of molecular identifiers for immune sequencing clone quantification. In TCRdb, the PCR reads were re-called with MiXCR into one record per CDR3 protein. This sample has 550,000 to 750,000 distinct CDR3 sequences, with about 20% found just once. Sequencing was done on a sample of naive CD8+ T cells from blood, with Jurkat cell RNA spiked in. Stated subset: FACS-sorted CD8+CD4-CCR7+CD45RA+ naive T cells. These receptors were taken from a human donor in good health. Some libraries in this study had Jurkat cell RNA spiked in.

Turning to this clonotype: A read error is possible here, since a much larger clone lies one base away. The chain combines TRBV6-2 or TRBV6-3 with TRBJ2-5; D is undetermined. The CDR3 runs to 14 residues. Germline CDR1 and CDR2: MNHEY and SVGEGT. This CDR3 reads CASRDNLYQETQHF. The CDR3 DNA reads TGTGCCAGCAGAGACAACCTGTACCAAGAGACCCAGCACTTC.

Remarks on this clonotype: A much more abundant neighbour one base away suggests this may be a read error. V gene TRBV7-9 combines with J gene TRBJ1-6; D unresolved. Germline V gene data show CDR1 as SEHNR and CDR2 as FQNEAQ (reference sequence). CDR3 length: 12 residues. The CDR3 DNA is TGTGCCAGCAGCTTTCTAACCACACCCTTCCACTTT. This encodes CASSFLTTPFHF. The variable domain in full, completed from reference TRBV7-9 and TRBJ1-6, reads DTGVSQNPRHKITKRGQNVTFRCDPISEHNRLYWYRQTLGQGPEFLTYFQNEAQLEKSRLLSDRFSAERPKGSFSTLEIQRTEQGDSAMYLCASSFLTTPFHFGNGTRLTVT.

This clonotype was seen at least ten times. The V and J genes are TRBV20-1 and TRBJ2-7, with D maybe TRBD2 (5 bases). The CDR3 is 13 residues long. The germline V gene has CDR1 DFQATT and CDR2 SNEGSKA (reference sequence). Trimming pared 3 bases from V and 1 base from J, leaving 10 bases between. CDR3 loop: CSARVLASYEQYF. The CDR3 region has the DNA TGCAGTGCTAGGGTGCTAGCTTCCTACGAGCAGTACTTC.

This clonotype was counted ten times or more. The gene calls are TRBV21-1 and TRBJ2-4; the table's D call, TRBD1, was not checked against the DNA. TRBV21-1 is a pseudogene segment. The CDR3 sequence is 10 residues long. Written as DNA, the CDR3 is TGTGCCAGCAGCAAAGGAACAGGGCCCTTC. This sequence encodes CASSKGTGPF.

The chain is built from TRBV27 and TRBJ2-3; D remains unclear. The CDR3 has 13 amino acids. Per germline, CDR1 MNHEY and CDR2 SMNVEV (reference sequence). V lost 6 bases and J 1 base, leaving 8 bases between the germline ends. CDR3 region: CASRFLGTDTQYF. The CDR3 nucleotides read TGTGCCAGCAGGTTTCTCGGCACAGATACGCAGTATTTT.

This clonotype was recorded at least ten times. The chain joins TRBV7-2 to TRBJ2-3; D gene uncertain. Germline CDR1 is SGHTA and CDR2 is FQGNSA. With 2 bases removed from V and 2 bases from J, the gap between germline ends came to 11 bases. This CDR3 region has 15 residues. CDR3 DNA: TGTGCCAGCAGCTTAACGTCTGTCTACACAGATACGCAGTATTTT. The encoded protein is CASSLTSVYTDTQYF.

A remark on this clonotype: A read error is possible here, since a much larger clone lies one base away. The V gene is TRBV7-9, the J gene TRBJ2-7; TRBD1 agrees at 7 bases. Per the germline V gene, CDR1 is SEHNR and CDR2 is FQNEAQ (reference sequence). The CDR3 has 14 amino acids. In DNA form, the CDR3 reads TGTGTCAGCAGCCGGCTCGACAGGGACTACGAGCAGTACTTC. It translates to CVSSRLDRDYEQYF. The variable domain in full, completed from reference TRBV7-9 and TRBJ2-7, reads DTGVSQNPRHKITKRGQNVTFRCDPISEHNRLYWYRQTLGQGPEFLTYFQNEAQLEKSRLLSDRFSAERPKGSFSTLEIQRTEQGDSAMYLCVSSRLDRDYEQYFGPGTRLTVT.

At least ten counts were recorded for this clonotype. This rearrangement joins TRBV13 to TRBJ2-7, with 9 bases identical to TRBD2. This CDR3 comprises 11 residues. Germline CDR1 and CDR2: PRHDT and FYEKMQ (reference sequence). V dropped 5 bases and J dropped 12; count of bases not matched to a gene: 5. This CDR3 is CASSQGLALYF. DNA for the CDR3: TGTGCCAGCAGCCAAGGACTAGCGCTGTACTTC. Supplemented by reference TRBV13 and TRBJ2-7, the full variable domain reads AAGVIQSPRHLIKEKRETATLKCYPIPRHDTVYWYQQGPGQDPQFLISFYEKMQSDKGSIPDRFSAQQFSDYHSELNMSSLELGDSALYFCASSQGLALYFGPGTRLTVT.

At least ten counts were recorded for this clonotype. The chain uses TRBV7-2 and TRBJ2-1; the match to TRBD2 covers 11 bases. In germline, CDR1 is SGHTA, CDR2 FQGNSA. The V segment lost 5 bases and the J segment 4 bases; nucleotides outside the gene matches: 4. This CDR3 region has 15 residues. Here the CDR3 reads CASSPTSGSYNEQFF. CDR3 bases: TGTGCCAGCAGCCCAACTAGCGGGAGTTACAATGAGCAGTTCTTC. The full variable domain, completed using reference TRBV7-2 and TRBJ2-1, is GAGVSQSPSNKVTEKGKDVELRCDPISGHTALYWYRQSLGQGLEFLIYFQGNSAPDKSGLPSDRFSAERTGGSVSTLTIQRTQQEDSAVYLCASSPTSGSYNEQFFGPGTRLTVL.

V gene TRBV3-1 combines with J gene TRBJ2-1; 13 bases are a match to TRBD2. Germline V lookup: CDR1 LGHDT, CDR2 YNNKEL (reference sequence). Losses at the gene ends were 1 base for V and 10 bases for J; bases not matched to a gene: 7. There are 16 residues in the CDR3. The CDR3: CASSQGTSGGRYEQFF. CDR3 DNA: TGTGCCAGCAGCCAAGGGACTAGCGGGGGCCGGTACGAGCAGTTCTTC.

This clonotype came up a few times. The chain employs TRBV27 and TRBJ2-1, with D possibly matching TRBD2 (6 bases). V dropped 5 bases and J dropped 0 bases, with 11 bases sitting between them. This CDR3 region has 15 residues. Germline V gene lookup returns CDR1 MNHEY and CDR2 SMNVEV (reference sequence). The DNA for the CDR3 is TGTGCCAGCAGTGAAACGGGACTCTCCTACAATGAGCAGTTCTTC. Residues: CASSETGLSYNEQFF.

This clonotype has a handful of counts. V usage is TRBV7-9 and J usage is TRBJ2-5; 7 positions match TRBD2. Germline V gives CDR1 SEHNR, CDR2 FQNEAQ (reference sequence). V lost 5 bases to trimming and J lost 10 bases; unmatched junction nucleotides: 7. The CDR3 is 12 amino acids. CDR3 nucleotide sequence: TGTGCCAGCAGCCTCAGAGGGGAGGGCCAGTACTTC. Residues: CASSLRGEGQYF.

The chain has TRBV4-1 and TRBJ1-5; D unresolved. V was cut by 6 bases and J by 3 bases, with 18 bases left in between. Germline values: CDR1 MGHRA, CDR2 YSYEKL. The CDR3 loop spans 16 amino acids. The CDR3 sequence is CASRPHPLAYNQPQHF. CDR3 coding DNA: TGCGCCAGCAGACCACACCCCCTAGCTTACAATCAGCCCCAGCATTTT.

This clonotype occurred many times. This chain links TRBV28 with TRBJ1-1; maybe TRBD1 (5 bases). The CDR3 extends over 15 amino acids. V lost 1 base to trimming and J lost 4 bases, with 13 bases between them. Germline V gene sequence: CDR1 MDHEN, CDR2 SYDVKM. The CDR3 here is CASSLYRGASTEAFF. In DNA form, the CDR3 reads TGTGCCAGCAGTTTATACCGGGGCGCGAGCACTGAAGCTTTCTTT.

In the case of this clonotype: It may be a read error: a sequence one base away is much more abundant. The chain carries TRBV20-1 and TRBJ2-7, with D possibly being TRBD2 (6 bases). The CDR3 totals 13 residues. Germline V lookup: CDR1 DFQATT, CDR2 SNEGSKA (reference sequence). CDR3 bases: TGCAGTGCTAGTGACCGGGACTCCTACGAGCAGTGCTTC. This translates into CSASDRDSYEQCF.

V gene TRBV12-3 or TRBV12-4 combines with J gene TRBJ2-7, with D possibly matching TRBD1 (6 bases). The CDR3 length is 14 residues. The V end was cut by 5 bases, the J end by 6 bases, with 17 bases between. CDR3 protein: CASSVRGKMGEQYF. In DNA, the CDR3 is TGTGCCAGCAGTGTCAGGGGCAAGATGGGCGAGCAGTACTTC.

Concerning this clonotype: This may come from a read error, since a much larger clone is one base off. V gene TRBV4-1 combines with J gene TRBJ2-3; TRBD1 matches 9 bases. This CDR3 has 15 amino acids. Germline V gene data show CDR1 as MGHRA and CDR2 as YSYEKL. Losses at the gene ends were 6 bases for V and 2 bases for J; bases not matched to a gene: 6. CDR3 coding DNA: TGCGCCAGCAGGGGGACAGGGCATGTCACAGATACGCAGTATTTT. Its translation is CASRGTGHVTDTQYF.

This clonotype has at least ten counts. This rearrangement joins TRBV19 to TRBJ2-7, with 7 bases matching TRBD1. J was trimmed by 2 bases and V by 9 bases; bases with no gene match: 4. The CDR3 runs 12 residues. Germline-derived CDR1 and CDR2 are LNHDA and SQIVND (reference sequence). The CDR3 bases are TGTGCCAGCAGGCAGGGGGCCTACGAGCAGTACTTC. It specifies CASRQGAYEQYF.

This clonotype came up many times. The chain links TRBV20-1 to TRBJ2-7; D is ambiguous. Germline values: CDR1 DFQATT, CDR2 SNEGSKA (reference sequence). The germline V and J ends were trimmed by 2 bases and 3 bases, with 11 bases remaining between them. The CDR3 is 13 residues long. The CDR3 sequence is CSARNLDDYEQYF. DNA of the CDR3: TGCAGTGCTAGAAATCTAGATGACTACGAGCAGTACTTC.

In its sample, this clonotype was seen many times. This chain connects TRBV19 to TRBJ2-5, with TRBD1 matching 7 bases. The ends lost 0 bases at V and 1 base at J; junction bases unmatched: 5. The CDR3 contains 16 residues. Germline CDR1 is LNHDA and CDR2 is SQIVND (reference sequence). This CDR3 reads CASSIDGTVSQETQYF. The CDR3 nucleotides are TGTGCCAGTAGTATAGACGGGACAGTATCCCAAGAGACCCAGTACTTC.